These 2 T cell receptor beta chains share one sample of origin, sequenced in a study of T cells expressing NK-cell markers. With the 5' RACE reads reprocessed, TCRdb shows one record per CDR3 protein and no DNA. This sample's table reports a few hundred thousand distinct CDR3 sequences. Sequencing was performed on blood T cells: a sorted CD56 or NKG2C T cell subset, CD4+ or CD8+ T cells, or bulk PBMC T cells (not recorded which). These receptors all stem from a man aged 18-69 years in good health.

V usage is TRBV2 and J usage is TRBJ2-1; lacking DNA, the TRBD2 call made by TCRdb goes unchecked. This CDR3 has 18 residues. Germline-derived CDR1 and CDR2 are SNHLY and FYNNEI. CDR3 sequence: CASSEAPSGESSYNEQFF.

The genes are TRBV6-1 and TRBJ1-5. The germline CDR1 and CDR2 sequences are MNHNS and SASEGT. CDR3 length: 13 amino acids. The CDR3 protein is CASSPTRSQPQHF.